The T cell receptor (beta chain) under discussion was sequenced for a study of blood T cell repertoires in COVID-19. At the level of the study: Samples taken during acute and convalescent COVID-19 were collected in the United States, Italy and Spain. PBMCs, B-cell-depleted T cells, or T cells were the source of the cDNA or gDNA that made up the material.

In the source study's methods: Amplification from reference gene primers served as the basis for estimated nucleated cell counts. Profiling relied on immunoSEQ multiplex PCR, and the TCRdb table lists in-frame clones only, not all of them. Clone size and the V and J calls come from that table; the DNA yielded D and trimming. The data contain about 140,000 clones, approximately 85% of them singletons. Trimming removed 2 bases at V and 4 bases at J, with 11 bases between. Germline CDR1 reads MRHNA; CDR2 reads SNTAGT. The CDR3 extends over 15 amino acids. The chain joins TRBV6-4 to TRBJ2-2; a weak D match, TRBD1 (5 bases). The sequenced material came from peripheral blood. The TCR sequence derives from a man aged 45-65 years with acute or convalescent COVID-19. CDR3 residues: CASSDRGWSTGELFF. In nucleotides, the CDR3 is TGTGCCAGCAGTGACAGGGGTTGGAGCACCGGGGAGCTGTTTTTT.